The 19 T cell receptor beta chains below were found in one sample sequenced in a study of vaccination and CD4 T cells after COVID-19. No antigen has been identified for these receptors. The treatment was: approximately 10-day PBMC culture with coronavirus spike peptide pools or control peptides (ViraFEST assay). Cultured CD4+ T cells had their DNA profiled by the Oncomine TCR Beta short-read assay. One entry per CDR3 protein, called by TCRdb with MiXCR from the PCR reads. The data contain roughly 20,000 distinct CDR3 sequences, 35% to 50% of them singletons. The sample was CD4+ T cells from blood, cultured in vitro, taken after SARS-CoV-2 vaccination. The source is a human donor who had recovered from COVID-19.

This clonotype was counted between two and nine times. This sequence joins TRBV20-1 and TRBJ1-2; a possible D gene is TRBD1 (5 bases). Trimming took off 5 bases at V and 1 base at J, with 14 bases between the two ends. CDR3 length: 14 amino acids. Germline V lookup: CDR1 DFQATT, CDR2 SNEGSKA (reference sequence). CDR3 in DNA: TGCAGTGCTCGAGGGACCGTCAATAACTATGGCTACACCTTC. Amino acid sequence: CSARGTVNNYGYTF.

V is TRBV11-3 and J is TRBJ2-5, with TRBD1 identical over 9 bases. The trim removed 5 bases at V and 4 bases at J, leaving 14 bases unmatched. The CDR3 runs to 17 residues. CDR1 and CDR2 from the germline V gene are SGHNT and YENEEA. CDR3 sequence: CASSTGTGQGFGETQYF. As DNA, the CDR3 is TGTGCCAGCAGCACCGGAACGGGACAGGGATTCGGAGAGACCCAGTACTTC.

The chain combines TRBV20-1 with TRBJ2-3, with 9 bases aligning to TRBD2. Trimming at V came to 0 bases and at J to 2 bases, leaving 6 bases not matched to a gene. Per the germline V gene, CDR1 is DFQATT and CDR2 is SNEGSKA (reference sequence). The CDR3 has 16 residues. This CDR3 reads CSARDSLAGYTDTQYF. The CDR3 DNA follows: TGCAGTGCTAGAGATAGCCTAGCGGGATACACAGATACGCAGTATTTT.

Comments on this clonotype: Because the CDR3 is missing its conserved closing phenylalanine or tryptophan, this is likely a read error. This sequence joins TRBV6-2 or TRBV6-3 and TRBJ2-7, with D tentatively TRBD1 (6 bases). The V end lost 0 bases, the J end lost 6 bases, and 12 bases lay between the germline ends. The CDR3 spans 14 residues. The germline V gene has CDR1 MNHEY and CDR2 SVGEGT. CDR3 in amino acids: CASSYSSRGGEQYS. CDR3 sequence (DNA): TGTGCCAGCAGTTACTCTTCCAGGGGTGGCGAGCAGTACTCC.

This chain uses TRBV11-3 with TRBJ2-3; no clear D. The CDR3 spans 14 residues. Germline lookup yields CDR1 SGHNT and CDR2 YENEEA. Between the trimmed V and J ends, which lost 3 bases and 0 bases, there was a span of 7 bases. The DNA for the CDR3 is TGTGCCAGCAGCTTTGCTTCTAGCACAGATACGCAGTATTTT. Protein: CASSFASSTDTQYF.

This clonotype came up a few times. This chain connects TRBV20-1 to TRBJ1-1; the D is unclear. Trimming took off 0 bases at V and 6 bases at J, with 11 bases between the two ends. This CDR3 is built from 13 residues. Germline V gene data show CDR1 as DFQATT and CDR2 as SNEGSKA (reference sequence). For the CDR3, the DNA is TGCAGTGCTAGAGATCTGGGCGGGGCTGAAGCTTTCTTT. As protein: CSARDLGGAEAFF.

This rearrangement joins TRBV19 to TRBJ1-5; possibly TRBD1 for D (5 bases). This CDR3 contains 16 residues. Trimming left V 2 bases short and J 3 bases short, with 14 bases between. Germline lookup yields CDR1 LNHDA and CDR2 SQIVND (reference sequence). CDR3 region: CASSISARVNNQPQHF. The CDR3 region has the DNA TGTGCCAGTAGTATATCCGCCAGGGTAAACAATCAGCCCCAGCATTTT.

This chain uses TRBV19 with TRBJ2-5; D gene ambiguous. CDR3 length: 11 residues. CDR1 is LNHDA, CDR2 SQIVND, per germline (reference sequence). V lost 8 bases to trimming and J lost 2 bases, with 6 bases between them. CDR3 DNA: TGTGCCAGTGCTTCACAAGAGACCCAGTACTTC. Translated, it gives CASASQETQYF.

This clonotype has more than one count but fewer than ten. The chain recombines TRBV7-3 with TRBJ2-6; D is ambiguous. V was pared by 6 bases and J by 4 bases, with 7 bases between. The CDR3 extends over 13 amino acids. From germline, CDR1 is SGHTA and CDR2 FQGTGA. CDR3: CASRPGGANVLTF. CDR3 sequence (DNA): TGTGCCAGCAGACCCGGGGGGGCCAACGTCCTGACTTTC.

Turning to this clonotype: It is unclear where the CDR3 begins or ends on the DNA, so no DNA is shown, and the CDR3 is as TCRdb lists it. The V gene is TRBV19, the J gene TRBJ2-2; TRBD2 was called by the table and not checked on the DNA. The germline V gene encodes CDR1 LNHDA and CDR2 SQIVND (reference sequence). The CDR3 numbers 23 amino acids, ends counted. The CDR3 spells CASSGRGRGLESIQYFGAGELFF.

This clonotype occurred a few times. The rearrangement joins TRBV19 to TRBJ1-5; no definite D call. V lost 4 bases and J lost 8, with 12 bases in between. Germline loops: CDR1 LNHDA, CDR2 SQIVND (reference sequence). The CDR3 is made up of 13 amino acids. CDR3 DNA sequence: TGTGCCAGTAGTAGCACAGAAAGGGAGCCCCAGCATTTT. This sequence encodes CASSSTEREPQHF.

The chain links TRBV20-1 to TRBJ2-5; no definite D call. The CDR3 length is 10 residues. Germline CDR1 is DFQATT and CDR2 is SNEGSKA (reference sequence). V was pared by 5 bases and J by 5 bases, with 6 bases between. The CDR3 bases are TGCAGTGCTGCGTGGGAGACCCAGTACTTC. As protein: CSAAWETQYF.

The CDR3 is CASRGDSYHTIYF. For the CDR3, the DNA is TGTGCCAGCAGGGGCGACAGTTACCACACCATATATTTT. The V call is TRBV2, the J call TRBJ1-3; possibly TRBD1 for D (5 bases). Germline CDR1 reads SNHLY; CDR2 reads FYNNEI. The CDR3 is 13 amino acids. V was pared by 6 bases and J by 8 bases, with 14 bases between.

This clonotype has just a few counts. The genes are TRBV7-2 and TRBJ2-5; tentatively, D is TRBD1 (6 bases). Germline loops: CDR1 SGHTA, CDR2 FQGNSA. V was pared by 5 bases and J by 0 bases, with 13 bases between. The CDR3 length is 15 residues. CDR3 amino acids: CASSTGTQYQETQYF. CDR3 in DNA: TGTGCCAGCAGCACCGGGACACAGTACCAAGAGACCCAGTACTTC.

The rearrangement uses TRBV20-1 and TRBJ2-7; 11 bases align to TRBD1. CDR3 length: 13 amino acids. Germline-derived CDR1 and CDR2 are DFQATT and SNEGSKA (reference sequence). The CDR3 bases are TGCAGCGTAAGGACAGGGGGCCATTACGAGCAGTACTTC. This translates into CSVRTGGHYEQYF.

The chain combines TRBV28 with TRBJ2-4; D unresolved. V lost 3 bases to trimming and J lost 0 bases, with 9 bases between them. The germline CDR1 and CDR2 sequences are MDHEN and SYDVKM. The CDR3 consists of 15 residues. Here the CDR3 reads CASSFVALAKNIQYF. The CDR3, as DNA: TGTGCCAGCAGTTTCGTTGCCCTAGCCAAAAACATTCAGTACTTC.

The V and J genes are TRBV19 and TRBJ2-3; no clear D. Germline loops: CDR1 LNHDA, CDR2 SQIVND (reference sequence). Trimming stripped 3 bases from V and 2 bases from J, with 18 bases between. The CDR3 length is 17 residues. In DNA, the CDR3 is TGTGCCAGTAGTATTGGTATGGCCGTTCCGTACACAGATACGCAGTATTTT. Encoded protein: CASSIGMAVPYTDTQYF.

A single count supports this clonotype. The rearrangement joins TRBV7-9 to TRBJ2-1, with 7 bases aligning to TRBD1. V trimming: 6 bases; J trimming: 0 bases; junction bases outside the gene matches: 8. CDR3 length: 16 amino acids. CDR1 is SEHNR and CDR2 is FQNEAQ in the germline V gene (reference sequence). The chain's CDR3 is CASRQDRASSYNEQFF. The CDR3 DNA sequence: TGTGCCAGCAGGCAAGACAGGGCCAGCTCCTACAATGAGCAGTTCTTC.

This clonotype was picked up one time. This chain connects TRBV19 to TRBJ1-3; the D gene is possibly TRBD1 (6 bases). CDR3 length: 16 residues. The germline V and J ends were trimmed by 6 bases and 0 bases, with 15 bases remaining between them. The germline V gene has CDR1 LNHDA and CDR2 SQIVND (reference sequence). The CDR3: CASSTDRTPSGNTIYF. The CDR3 DNA reads as TGTGCCAGTAGCACTGACAGGACACCCTCTGGAAACACCATATATTTT.